This passage covers 2 T cell receptor beta chains from one sample sequenced in a study of identical twins. TCRdb processed the 5' RACE reads anew with MiXCR; each CDR3 protein has one entry. The data contain a few hundred thousand distinct CDR3 sequences, 9.5% of them seen just once; the ten biggest clones take up 6% to 8.5%. A further study also used this sample, focusing on yellow fever vaccine responses in identical twins.

The sample consisted of CD8+ T cells sorted from blood. Receptors originate from a woman under 30 in good health.

The chain links TRBV7-2 to TRBJ2-7; 11 nucleotides align to TRBD2. The CDR3 has 17 amino acids. Germline CDR1 reads SGHTA; CDR2 reads FQGNSA. Unmatched junction bases numbered 9, after V lost 2 bases and J lost 3 bases. As DNA, the CDR3 is TGTGCCAGCAGCTTAAGCGATCCGACTAGCGGGATCTACGAGCAGTACTTC. Protein: CASSLSDPTSGIYEQYF. The full variable domain, in which reference TRBV7-2 and TRBJ2-7 provide the parts outside the CDR3, is GAGVSQSPSNKVTEKGKDVELRCDPISGHTALYWYRQSLGQGLEFLIYFQGNSAPDKSGLPSDRFSAERTGGSVSTLTIQRTQQEDSAVYLCASSLSDPTSGIYEQYFGPGTRLTVT.

The DNA of the CDR3 is TGCGCCAGCAGCCAAGACAGGATGCTTGACAATGAGCAGTTCTTC. Protein sequence: CASSQDRMLDNEQFF. J is TRBJ2-1 and V is TRBV4-3; the D is unclear. With 0 bases removed from V and 5 bases from J, the gap between germline ends came to 11 bases. Germline V gene data show CDR1 as LGHNA and CDR2 as YSLEER. CDR3 length: 15 amino acids.